Listed below are T cell receptor beta chains from one sample, sequenced in a study of blood T cell repertoires in COVID-19. The protocol was immunoSEQ multiplex PCR, while the TCRdb copy is restricted to in-frame clones and leaves out a portion. The table records 95,000 to 150,000 clones, nearly 90% of them present only once. The sequencing sample was made of peripheral blood. The receptors were gathered from a woman aged 60-70 years with COVID-19, enrolled during active disease. The CDR3 runs from the conserved cysteine through the conserved F or W. The size field is filled for only some rows; it gives once, few, many or a size class.

abundance	v_gene	j_gene	CDR3aa
NA	TRBV28	TRBJ2-7	CASSFPGTQREQYF
NA	TRBV19	TRBJ1-2	CASSQSLGRPYGYTF
NA	TRBV19	TRBJ1-2	CASSILTGTALGYTF
NA	TRBV10-3	TRBJ2-7	CAITGTETSYEQYF
NA	TRBV11-3	TRBJ2-7	CASSLAAGGTYEQYF
NA	TRBV24-1	TRBJ2-2	CATSDFSGELFF
once	TRBV7-2	TRBJ1-6	CASSQSSQVGSPLHF
once	TRBV18	TRBJ1-5	CASTKRRTGDLGQPQHF
NA	TRBV7-9	TRBJ2-7	CASSSTSGTGLDEQYF
NA	TRBV6-1	TRBJ1-3	CASSESGTGVTGNTIYF
NA	TRBV6-2/TRBV6-3	TRBJ2-5	CASSYSTAQGWETQYF